Each of the 14 T cell receptor beta chains below was sequenced from the same sample in a study of T cells after posttransplantation cyclophosphamide. Libraries were prepared by immunoSEQ multiplex PCR; TCRdb keeps only in-frame clonotypes and omits some of them. Counted here are around 9,200 clones, approximately 89% occurring once; the ten biggest clones make up 1.5% to 2%. Sequencing was carried out using memory CD4+ T cells sorted from PBMCs. Source of these receptors: a woman aged 55-70 years in good health, CMV-negative, and a related stem cell transplant donor.

This chain connects TRBV5-1 to TRBJ1-1; TRBD1 aligns across 8 bases. The CDR3 runs to 14 residues. CDR1 and CDR2 from the germline V gene are SGHRS and YFSETQ. V shed 4 bases, J shed 7 bases, and the junction held 9 bases outside the gene matches. The CDR3 loop is CASSRTQGDDEAFF. The CDR3 region has the DNA TGCGCCAGCAGCCGGACACAGGGGGACGATGAAGCTTTCTTT.

V gene TRBV7-2 combines with J gene TRBJ2-5; 9 bases are a match to TRBD2. With 5 bases clipped from V and 4 bases from J, the junction kept 8 bases outside the gene matches. The germline V gene encodes CDR1 SGHTA and CDR2 FQGNSA. CDR3 length equals 15 residues. This chain's CDR3 is CASSATGRGGETQYF. For the CDR3, the DNA is TGTGCCAGCAGCGCTACCGGGCGGGGGGGAGAGACCCAGTACTTC.

The table lists this clone with a few counts. This same CDR3 is encoded by further DNA sequences in the sample. The chain uses TRBV4-3 and TRBJ1-6, with D tentatively TRBD1 (6 bases). The CDR3 contains 14 residues. Germline CDR1 reads LGHNA; CDR2 reads YSLEER. The ends were cut back, 6 bases at V and 10 bases at J, with 16 bases in the middle. This CDR3 is CASSHREFDSPLHF. The CDR3 coding sequence is TGCGCCAGCAGTCACAGGGAGTTCGACTCACCCCTCCACTTT.

The chain links TRBV21-1 to TRBJ1-4. TRBV21-1 is described as a pseudogene. This CDR3 comprises 18 residues. The DNA for the CDR3 is TGTGCCAGCAGCAAAGAACCTACCTCGAGGCAGTCGGATGAAAAACTGTTTTTT. This translates into CASSKEPTSRQSDEKLFF.

The chain couples TRBV6-1 to TRBJ1-5; weak D call: TRBD1 (6 bases). Per the germline V gene, CDR1 is MNHNS and CDR2 is SASEGT. V was pared by 4 bases and J by 6 bases, with 25 bases between. The CDR3 is 18 residues long. The chain's CDR3 is CASSVTPQGSAGSQPQHF. As DNA, the CDR3 is TGTGCCAGCAGTGTCACCCCCCAGGGGAGCGCGGGTAGTCAGCCCCAGCATTTT.

The chain combines TRBV6-1 with TRBJ2-7, with D perhaps TRBD1 (6 bases). Germline values: CDR1 MNHNS, CDR2 SASEGT. V lost 8 bases to trimming and J lost 7 bases, with 18 bases between them. The CDR3 covers 13 residues. The CDR3 loop is CASGDNPRVEQYF. CDR3 DNA: TGTGCCAGCGGGGACAACCCGCGGGTGGAGCAGTACTTC.

The chain is built from TRBV4-2 and TRBJ1-4; D unclear. CDR1 is LGHNA, CDR2 YNFKEQ, per germline. Trimming stripped 5 bases from V and 1 base from J, with 14 bases between. CDR3 length: 16 amino acids. The CDR3 reads CASSVRFDGTNEKLFF. The CDR3 DNA reads as TGTGCCAGCAGCGTGAGGTTCGACGGAACTAATGAAAAACTGTTTTTT.

CDR3 loop: CASSFVTSGVGQETQYF. The CDR3 DNA reads TGTGCCAGCAGCTTTGTGACTAGCGGGGTGGGACAAGAGACCCAGTACTTC. The chain couples TRBV5-6 to TRBJ2-5, with TRBD2 identical over 11 bases. The CDR3 is 17 amino acids. The trim removed 2 bases at V and 2 bases at J, leaving 8 bases unmatched. Per germline, CDR1 SGHDT and CDR2 YYEEEE.

This rearrangement joins TRBV19 to TRBJ1-5; TRBD1 might be the D (5 bases). Trimming pared 5 bases from V and 7 bases from J, leaving 12 bases between. The V gene's germline CDR1 is LNHDA and CDR2 SQIVND (reference sequence). The CDR3 covers 13 residues. The CDR3 bases are TGTGCCAGTAGTTGGGGGGAGGGGCAGCCCCAGCATTTT. Amino acid sequence: CASSWGEGQPQHF.

The chain couples TRBV6-5 to TRBJ2-2; unclear D gene. This CDR3 contains 15 residues. V shed 2 bases and J shed 1 base, with 8 bases lying between them. Looked up from germline, CDR1 is MNHEY and CDR2 is SVGAGI. The CDR3: CASSYPSLNTGELFF. CDR3 nucleotide sequence: TGTGCCAGCAGTTACCCCTCCCTGAACACCGGGGAGCTGTTTTTT.

The rearrangement links TRBV5-8 to TRBJ1-4; 10 bases are a match to TRBD1. V trimming: 3 bases; J trimming: 5 bases; junction bases outside the gene matches: 4. Germline V gives CDR1 SGHTS, CDR2 YDEGEE. This CDR3 has 15 amino acids. The CDR3 nucleotides are TGTGCCAGCAGCTCAGGACAGGGGGGGAATGAAAAACTGTTTTTT. Translation gives CASSSGQGGNEKLFF. The complete variable domain, with remaining parts taken from reference TRBV5-8 and TRBJ1-4, reads EAGVTQSPTHLIKTRGQQATLRCSPISGHTSVYWYQQALGLGLQFLLWYDEGEERNRGNFPPRFSGRQFPNYSSELNVNALELEDSALYLCASSSGQGGNEKLFFGSGTQLSVL.

The CDR3 sequence: CASSQVGGWNGYTF. The CDR3 DNA sequence: TGTGCCAGCAGCCAAGTAGGAGGTTGGAATGGCTACACCTTC. V is TRBV14 and J is TRBJ1-2; D is ambiguous. V was cut by 1 base and J by 6 bases, with 12 bases left in between. Germline V gene sequence: CDR1 SGHDN, CDR2 FVKESK. This CDR3 has 14 residues.

The rearrangement joins TRBV10-3 to TRBJ1-1; a possible D gene is TRBD1 (6 bases). The CDR3 contains 12 residues. Trimming cost V 10 bases and J 3 bases, with 12 bases left between them. The germline V gene has CDR1 ENHRY and CDR2 SYGVKD. CDR3 region: CASGGRDTEAFF. Written as DNA, the CDR3 is TGTGCCAGTGGGGGCAGGGACACTGAAGCTTTCTTT.

This clone appeared a single time. The chain carries TRBV6-6 and TRBJ1-2; 7 bases align to TRBD1. The CDR3 consists of 11 residues. Per germline, CDR1 MNHNY and CDR2 SVGAGI (reference sequence). Trimming took 8 bases from V and 6 from J; bases not matched to a gene: 3. For the CDR3, the DNA is TGTGCCAGCGTCGGACAGGATGGCTACACCTTC. Amino acids: CASVGQDGYTF.